This T cell receptor (beta chain) appears in the sequencing data of a study of blood T cell repertoires in COVID-19. In the study overall: The origin of the acute and convalescent COVID-19 samples was the United States, Italy and Spain. In each case, the material was cDNA or gDNA derived from T cells, B-cell-depleted T cells, or PBMCs.

The CDR3 length is 16 residues. V was clipped by 4 bases and J by 10 bases; unmatched bases: 12. Germline CDR1 SGHRS, CDR2 YFSETQ. Original data processing: Amplification of reference gene primers was used by the study to estimate nucleated cell counts. The table came from immunoSEQ multiplex PCR; TCRdb's copy has only in-frame clones and leaves some out. Clonal size and the V and J genes are those of that table, whereas D and trimming came from the DNA. Here the sample spans 120,000 or so clones, 88% being singletons. Specimen: peripheral blood. The TCR originated in a man between 50 and 59 years old with acute or convalescent COVID-19. This chain connects TRBV5-1 to TRBJ1-6; 9 positions agree with TRBD1. The CDR3 is CASSTDRGPVGSPLHF. CDR3 DNA sequence: TGCGCCAGCAGCACGGACAGGGGCCCGGTGGGATCACCCCTCCACTTT.